Each of the 3 T cell receptor beta chains below was sequenced from the same sample in a study of blood T cell repertoires in COVID-19. Profiling relied on immunoSEQ multiplex PCR, and the TCRdb table lists in-frame clones only, not all of them. The data show some 310,000 clones, 90% seen once. The sample was peripheral blood. The receptors were gathered from a woman in her forties with COVID-19, enrolled during active disease.

V gene TRBV5-4 combines with J gene TRBJ2-2; D unclear. Per germline, CDR1 SGHNT and CDR2 YYREEE (reference sequence). V shed 1 base and J shed 3 bases, with 4 bases lying between them. There are 13 residues in the CDR3. CDR3 in DNA: TGTGCCAGCAGCTTGCCTCACACCGGGGAGCTGTTTTTT. Its protein product is CASSLPHTGELFF. The entire variable domain, with the rest obtained from reference TRBV5-4 and TRBJ2-2, is as follows: ETGVTQSPTHLIKTRGQQVTLRCSSQSGHNTVSWYQQALGQGPQFIFQYYREEENGRGNFPPRFSGLQFPNYSSELNVNALELDDSALYLCASSLPHTGELFFGEGSRLTVL.

This rearrangement joins TRBV27 to TRBJ2-1; 14 bases are a match to TRBD2. The ends lost 4 bases at V and 15 bases at J; junction bases unmatched: 5. The CDR3 consists of 13 residues. Germline assignment: CDR1 MNHEY and CDR2 SMNVEV (reference sequence). This CDR3 is CASSSGTSGRRFF. The CDR3 DNA reads as TGTGCCAGCAGTTCAGGGACTAGCGGGAGACGGTTCTTC.

V usage is TRBV5-4 and J usage is TRBJ2-7, with a tentative D call TRBD2 (6 bases). Germline V gives CDR1 SGHNT, CDR2 YYREEE (reference sequence). The CDR3 is 17 amino acids. Trimming shortened V by 1 base and J by 2 bases, and 19 bases separated the two germline ends. CDR3 amino acids: CASSLPRVGSGAYEQYF. The DNA for the CDR3 is TGTGCCAGCAGCTTGCCCCGGGTTGGTAGCGGTGCCTACGAGCAGTACTTC.